The 16 T cell receptor beta chains below all came from one sample that was sequenced in a study of hypomethylating agent response in myelodysplastic syndrome. Profiled with immunoSEQ multiplex PCR; TCRdb holds only in-frame clones, not every one. The repertoire holds thousands of clones, with roughly 86% as singletons. The material sequenced was bone marrow, taken before or after starting hypomethylating agent treatment for myelodysplastic syndrome (not recorded which). The receptors stem from a human donor with myelodysplastic syndrome.

This clone was seen only once. The chain links TRBV14 to TRBJ2-1; the D gene is possibly TRBD2 (6 bases). This CDR3 is 14 amino acids long. V dropped 1 base and J dropped 6 bases, with 10 bases sitting between them. The germline CDR1 and CDR2 sequences are SGHDN and FVKESK. The CDR3 reads CASSQVLGGNEQFF. The CDR3 nucleotides read TGTGCCAGCAGCCAAGTACTGGGGGGCAATGAGCAGTTCTTC.

This chain links TRBV5-1 with TRBJ2-2; possibly TRBD2 for D (5 bases). This CDR3 region has 14 residues. The germline V and J ends were trimmed by 4 bases and 1 base, with 8 bases remaining between them. Germline V gives CDR1 SGHRS, CDR2 YFSETQ. The CDR3 DNA reads TGCGCCAGCAGCCCAGGACTGAACACCGGGGAGCTGTTTTTT. This codes for CASSPGLNTGELFF.

The chain uses TRBV30 and TRBJ1-6, with D tentatively TRBD1 (5 bases). The V end was cut by 4 bases, the J end by 8 bases, with 15 bases between. This CDR3 region has 14 residues. Germline V gene sequence: CDR1 GTSNPN, CDR2 SVGIG (reference sequence). The CDR3 nucleotides read TGTGCCTGGAATCGGGTGACAGCTGATTCACCCCTCCACTTT. It is translated as CAWNRVTADSPLHF.

The rearrangement joins TRBV6-5 to TRBJ2-5, with D perhaps being TRBD1 or TRBD2 (5 bases each). V gave up 6 bases and J gave up 2 bases, with 13 bases separating them. Looked up from germline, CDR1 is MNHEY and CDR2 is SVGAGI. The CDR3 is 14 amino acids. Written as DNA, the CDR3 is TGTGCCAGCAGCGTGGGGGAGACTCAAGAGACCCAGTACTTC. Amino acid sequence: CASSVGETQETQYF.

The chain is built from TRBV19 and TRBJ1-6, with 7 positions matching TRBD1. Germline V CDR1 and CDR2: LNHDA, SQIVND (reference sequence). The trim removed 3 bases at V and 7 bases at J, leaving 6 bases unmatched. This CDR3 has 15 residues. CDR3 bases: TGTGCCAGTAGTATCACAGGGGCGGAGAATTCACCCCTCCACTTT. Residues: CASSITGAENSPLHF.

V is TRBV15 and J is TRBJ1-4; D uncertain. Germline assignment: CDR1 LNHNV and CDR2 YYDKDF (reference sequence). The V gene lost 0 bases and the J gene lost 4 bases, with 3 bases spanning the gap. The CDR3 extends over 13 amino acids. CDR3 DNA sequence: TGTGCCACCAGCAGAGATCTTAATGAAAAACTGTTTTTT. It specifies CATSRDLNEKLFF.

The J gene is TRBJ2-5, the V gene TRBV5-4, with 14 nucleotides matching TRBD2. The V segment lost 4 bases and the J segment 3 bases; nucleotides outside the gene matches: 8. This CDR3 has 17 amino acids. CDR1 SGHNT and CDR2 YYREEE come from the germline V gene (reference sequence). The CDR3 DNA sequence: TGTGCCAGCAGCACCGCGCCGGGACTAGCGGGGGAAGAGACCCAGTACTTC. Translating gives CASSTAPGLAGEETQYF. Full variable domain (remainder filled in from reference TRBV5-4 and TRBJ2-5): ETGVTQSPTHLIKTRGQQVTLRCSSQSGHNTVSWYQQALGQGPQFIFQYYREEENGRGNFPPRFSGLQFPNYSSELNVNALELDDSALYLCASSTAPGLAGEETQYFGPGTRLLVL.

This clone is a singleton in its sample. The genes are TRBV19 and TRBJ2-7, with a possible D match to TRBD1 (6 bases). The CDR3 length is 15 residues. From germline, CDR1 is LNHDA and CDR2 SQIVND (reference sequence). Trimming stripped 6 bases from V and 0 bases from J, with 15 bases between. The CDR3 DNA is TGTGCCAGTAGGTCACAGGGTAGTATCTCCTACGAGCAGTACTTC. This gives the protein CASRSQGSISYEQYF. Filled out from reference TRBV19 and TRBJ2-7, the complete variable domain reads DGGITQSPKYLFRKEGQNVTLSCEQNLNHDAMYWYRQDPGQGLRLIYYSQIVNDFQKGDIAEGYSVSREKKESFPLTVTSAQKNPTAFYLCASRSQGSISYEQYFGPGTRLTVT.

This chain links TRBV11-2 with TRBJ1-1; D gene unclear. Germline CDR1 and CDR2: SGHAT and FQNNGV. V was shortened by 5 bases and J by 8 bases, with 18 bases between the two germline ends. The CDR3 runs 14 residues. DNA for the CDR3: TGTGCCAGCAGCCGAGTCGAGGGTTTCGGGGAAGCTTTCTTT. As protein: CASSRVEGFGEAFF.

This clone was recorded only once. The chain joins TRBV19 to TRBJ2-1; 12 bases map to TRBD2. CDR1 and CDR2 (germline): LNHDA, SQIVND (reference sequence). This CDR3 has 16 amino acids. Losses at the gene ends were 5 bases for V and 5 bases for J; bases not matched to a gene: 7. CDR3 protein: CASSHARLAGDNEQFF. DNA of the CDR3: TGTGCCAGTAGTCACGCCCGACTAGCGGGGGACAATGAGCAGTTCTTC.

This clone was counted a few times. Relative to the germline gene, one junction end is altered; a read error may explain this. The genes are TRBV6-6 and TRBJ2-2, with TRBD2 matching over 7 bases. The CDR3 spans 16 residues. CDR1 MNHNY and CDR2 SVGAGI come from the germline V gene (reference sequence). The CDR3 DNA reads TGTGCCAGCAGACTACTGGGGGGGTCGAAGACCGGGGAGCTGTTTTTT. As protein: CASRLLGGSKTGELFF.

The chain uses TRBV7-6 and TRBJ2-3; D is perhaps TRBD2 (7 bases). This CDR3 contains 15 residues. CDR1 is SGHVS and CDR2 is FNYEAQ in the germline V gene. V gave up 2 bases and J gave up 3 bases, with 12 bases separating them. The CDR3 DNA follows: TGTGCCAGCAGCTTAACGGGGGGCCGAACAGATACGCAGTATTTT. The encoded protein is CASSLTGGRTDTQYF.

CDR3 DNA sequence: TGTGCCAGCAGCGTAGAGTTGAGGACGGCCTGGGATGGCTACACCTTC. This sequence encodes CASSVELRTAWDGYTF. This chain connects TRBV9 to TRBJ1-2; D remains ambiguous. Trimming pared 0 bases from V and 6 bases from J, leaving 18 bases between. Germline-derived CDR1 and CDR2 are SGDLS and YYNGEE. The CDR3 runs 16 residues.

The chain is built from TRBV5-6 and TRBJ2-4; D is possibly TRBD2 (6 bases). Germline CDR1 and CDR2: SGHDT and YYEEEE. This CDR3 is 15 amino acids long. V shed 4 bases and J shed 6 bases, with 17 bases lying between them. CDR3 loop: CASSHKNRDSNIQYF. CDR3 DNA sequence: TGTGCCAGCAGCCATAAAAACCGGGACTCAAACATTCAGTACTTC.

The V call is TRBV2, the J call TRBJ1-2; D unclear. The V gene's germline CDR1 is SNHLY and CDR2 FYNNEI. CDR3 length equals 12 residues. Trimming shortened V by 2 bases and J by 4 bases, and 5 bases separated the two germline ends. The CDR3, as DNA: TGTGCCAGCAGTGAACAATTCTATGGCTACACCTTC. It specifies CASSEQFYGYTF.

The J gene is TRBJ1-1, the V gene TRBV27, with TRBD1 identical over 7 bases. This CDR3 region has 12 residues. J lost 9 bases, V lost 4 bases, and 5 bases had no gene match. Germline V gives CDR1 MNHEY, CDR2 SMNVEV (reference sequence). In DNA form, the CDR3 reads TGTGCCAGCAGTTCGCAGACAGGGAAAGCTTTCTTT. This encodes CASSSQTGKAFF.